This T cell receptor beta chain was obtained from a study of blood T cell repertoires in COVID-19. Those who participated ranged in age from about 18 to 89 years and resided in under 25 US areas. Participants were placed into cohorts based on the clinical history they reported. Cohort 3 recovered donors had two negative PCRs, clearance, or symptom resolution. The table came from immunoSEQ multiplex PCR; TCRdb's copy has only in-frame clones and leaves some out. The sample shows fewer than 150,000 clones, under 85% of them seen only once. CDR3 length equals 17 residues. Germline V gene sequence: CDR1 DFQATT, CDR2 SNEGSKA (reference sequence). V trimming: 3 bases; J trimming: 0 bases; junction bases outside the gene matches: 9.

The sample was PBMCs or T cells enriched from blood (not recorded which). The J gene is TRBJ2-3, the V gene TRBV20-1; 10 positions agree with TRBD2. The source is a man aged 30 to 45 who had recovered from COVID-19. The CDR3 nucleotides read TGCAGTGCTAGTGACCTGAGCGGGAGGGCTAGCACAGATACGCAGTATTTT. This gives the protein CSASDLSGRASTDTQYF.